Listed below are T cell receptor beta chains from one sample, sequenced in a study of blood T cells in healthy people across ages. TCRdb called the 5' RACE reads again in MiXCR, with one record for every CDR3 protein. The table includes about 570,000 distinct CDR3 sequences, about 25% detected once. Input material: blood. Receptors originate from a woman in her 70s in good health. Both conserved end residues are part of each CDR3. The order of the fields is CDR3 DNA, CDR3 protein, clone size, J gene, D gene, V gene. The D gene is left open where the match is weak. A row's size may be missing; if present it is once, few, many or a size class.

TGTGCCAGCAGGCTAGGGAGGGGTGGCTACACCTTC | CASRLGRGGYTF | few | TRBJ1-2 | - | TRBV21-1
TGTGCCAGCAGCGGGACAGTTAACAATGAGCAGTTCTTC | CASSGTVNNEQFF | few | TRBJ2-1 | TRBD1 | TRBV7-2
TGCAGCGCCGGGACAGGGGTTGGCGGCTACGCCTTC | CSAGTGVGGYAF | few | TRBJ1-2 | TRBD1 | TRBV29-1
TGTGCCAGCTCACCCTCGATGTACGGGGGGGCCGCGGTCAATGAGCAGTTCTTC | CASSPSMYGGAAVNEQFF | few | TRBJ2-1 | TRBD2 | TRBV18
TGTGCCAGCAGCCCCGGGACAGGGGGTCAGCCCCAGCATTTT | CASSPGTGGQPQHF | - | TRBJ1-5 | TRBD1 | TRBV4-2
TGTGCCAGCTCCCCCTCGGAGGGGTTGGATACGCAGTATTTT | CASSPSEGLDTQYF | - | TRBJ2-3 | - | TRBV18
TGTGCCAGCAGTTCGGGCCCCGGGGGGAGTGAGACCCAGTACTTC | CASSSGPGGSETQYF | - | TRBJ2-5 | TRBD2 | TRBV6-5
TGCAGCGTTGAAGGGGTAGGGGACTCCACAGATACGCAGTATTTT | CSVEGVGDSTDTQYF | - | TRBJ2-3 | - | TRBV29-1
TGTGCCAGCAGCTATGGTGGCGGGGTAAGAGAGCGGTACTTC | CASSYGGGVRERYF | - | TRBJ2-7 | - | TRBV7-2
TGTGCCAGCAGTTTAAGTAGGGGGGATTATAGCAATCAGCCCCAGCATTTT | CASSLSRGDYSNQPQHF | few | TRBJ1-5 | - | TRBV12-3/TRBV12-4
TGCAGCGTCAACCCGGGACAGGGGGCTGGTGGGGCCAACGTCCTGACTTTC | CSVNPGQGAGGANVLTF | - | TRBJ2-6 | TRBD1 | TRBV29-1
TGTGCCAGCAGCTTACGACGCGGTTTGAACACTGAAGCTTTCTTT | CASSLRRGLNTEAFF | - | TRBJ1-1 | - | TRBV7-9
TGTGCCAGCAGCTGGACAGGGGCTGATAATTCACCCCTCCACTTT | CASSWTGADNSPLHF | few | TRBJ1-6 | TRBD1 | TRBV7-2
TGTGCCAGCAGCCTTGGCGGGGACAGAATTAATGAAAAACTGTTTTTT | CASSLGGDRINEKLFF | - | TRBJ1-4 | TRBD1 | TRBV9
TGTGCCAGCAGACTGGGAGGGGTATCCTATAATTCACCCCTCCACTTT | CASRLGGVSYNSPLHF | few | TRBJ1-6 | - | TRBV6-2/TRBV6-3
TGTGCCAGCAATAAACGGGGGGACACTGAAGCTTTCTTT | CASNKRGDTEAFF | many | TRBJ1-1 | - | TRBV6-5
TGTGCCACCAGGAGACAGGGAGGGGAAAAACTGTTTTTT | CATRRQGGEKLFF | - | TRBJ1-4 | TRBD1 | TRBV6-4
TGTGCCAGCAGTACAGGGAACGAGCAGTACTTC | CASSTGNEQYF | - | TRBJ2-7 | - | TRBV25-1
TGTGCCAGCAGCCGCGCCCGAGGGTCCAACCAAGAGACCCAGTACTTC | CASSRARGSNQETQYF | - | TRBJ2-5 | - | TRBV7-3
TGTGCCATTTCCAGGGTAAGAGGGGAGCAGTACTTC | CAISRVRGEQYF | few | TRBJ2-7 | - | TRBV10-3
TGCAGTGCTAGAGATCAAGCTAATGAAAAACTGTTTTTT | CSARDQANEKLFF | - | TRBJ1-4 | - | TRBV20-1
TGTGCCAGTCAGTCGGGGACTAGCGTAACAGATACGCAGTATTTT | CASQSGTSVTDTQYF | - | TRBJ2-3 | TRBD2 | TRBV12-3/TRBV12-4
TGTGCCAGCTCCCAAGCGGGAGGGGAGGCCCAGCATTTT | CASSQAGGEAQHF | few | TRBJ1-5 | - | TRBV18
TGCAGTGCTAGAGATACGCGAAGGACAGAACGGGAAAAACTGTTTTTT | CSARDTRRTEREKLFF | - | TRBJ1-4 | - | TRBV20-1
TGCGCCAGCAGCCCCGAAGCGGGGGGGATTCGCAATGAGCAGTTCTTC | CASSPEAGGIRNEQFF | - | TRBJ2-1 | TRBD2 | TRBV4-3
TGTGCCAGCAGTGAGGGGTATAGCTCCTACAATGAGCAGTTCTTC | CASSEGYSSYNEQFF | - | TRBJ2-1 | - | TRBV2